A single TCR beta chain is shown here with its context. The CDR3 covers 16 residues. The germline V gene has CDR1 MDHEN and CDR2 SYDVKM. After removal of 5 bases from V and 2 bases from J, the junction contained 11 bases not matched to a gene. This record belongs to a study of blood T cell repertoires in COVID-19. Study overall: Samples of COVID-19 (acute and convalescent) were obtained from the United States, Italy and Spain. Sources were T cells, B-cell-depleted T cells, or PBMCs; the material itself was cDNA or gDNA.

Original handling: Cell counts per sample came from amplifying reference gene primers. The assay was immunoSEQ multiplex PCR, and TCRdb's table has in-frame clones only and misses some. The V and J calls and the clone size are those of that table, but D and trimming were determined from the DNA. The sample carries 68,000 or so clones, more than 70% recorded once. The sample was peripheral blood. The receptor was isolated from a woman in her 70s with acute or convalescent COVID-19. The chain has TRBV28 and TRBJ1-2; 7 nucleotides match TRBD1. CDR3 amino acids: CASSTEGQPLNYGYTF. The CDR3, as DNA: TGTGCCAGCAGTACAGAGGGACAGCCTTTGAACTATGGCTACACCTTC.